This is a list of T cell receptor beta chains from one sample in a study of blood T cell repertoires in COVID-19. Sequenced by immunoSEQ multiplex PCR; TCRdb stores in-frame clones only, minus some. The sample lists about 480,000 clones; 85% to 90% were seen once. The specimen was peripheral blood. The receptor source for this set is a woman between 25 and 40 years old with acute or convalescent COVID-19. Both conserved end residues are part of each CDR3. D genes are given only for firm matches. Not all rows give a size; the values are once, few, many and, for expanded clones, a class.

TGTGCCAGCTGTGACCCGGGACTAGCGGGGACAAGCTCCTACAATGAGCAGTTCTTC	CASCDPGLAGTSSYNEQFF	-	TRBV6-4	TRBJ2-1	TRBD2
TGTGCCAGCAGTTCCCGGGACAATACCTACGAGCAGTACTTC	CASSSRDNTYEQYF	-	TRBV6-5	TRBJ2-7	-
TGTGCCAGCAGCCCACTAAGAACGGGACTCCAAGAGACCCAGTACTTC	CASSPLRTGLQETQYF	-	TRBV3-1/TRBV3-2	TRBJ2-5	-
TGTGCCAGCAGTTTAGGACAGGGGGGGACCTACGAGCAGTACTTC	CASSLGQGGTYEQYF	-	TRBV28	TRBJ2-7	TRBD1
TGTGCCAGCAGTCTTGTACAGGGAAGGTACGAGCAGTACTTC	CASSLVQGRYEQYF	-	TRBV7-2	TRBJ2-7	-
TGCGCCAGCAGCTTGGCGCCGAGAGGTTCAACGGGGAACTATGGCTACACCTTC	CASSLAPRGSTGNYGYTF	-	TRBV5-1	TRBJ1-2	-
TGTGCCAGCAGCATCACCGGGACAGGGTCTGGCTACACCTTC	CASSITGTGSGYTF	-	TRBV9	TRBJ1-2	TRBD1
TGTGCCATCAGTGATCGCAAACAGGGCTACAATGAGCAGTTCTTC	CAISDRKQGYNEQFF	-	TRBV10-3	TRBJ2-1	-
TGTGCCAGCAGTTCCCAAAACAGGGCTATAAGCTCACCCCTCCACTTT	CASSSQNRAISSPLHF	-	TRBV28	TRBJ1-6	-
TGTGCTAGTGGCGACCAGGGGGCCGACTCGAACACCGGGGAGCTGTTTTTT	CASGDQGADSNTGELFF	-	TRBV12-5	TRBJ2-2	TRBD1
TGTGCCAGCTCACTAACCCAGGAGGATGGCTACACCTTC	CASSLTQEDGYTF	-	TRBV18	TRBJ1-2	-
TGTGCCAGCTCACCTCGACAGGGCGGCAATCAGCCCCAGCATTTT	CASSPRQGGNQPQHF	-	TRBV18	TRBJ1-5	TRBD1
TGCAGTGCTGAGAAGATACGGGCCCAGTACTTC	CSAEKIRAQYF	-	TRBV20-1	TRBJ2-5	-
TGCGCCAGCAGCCTGGGACTAGCGCAAATGAAAGAGACCCAGTACTTC	CASSLGLAQMKETQYF	-	TRBV5-1	TRBJ2-5	TRBD2
TGCGCCAGCAGCCACCCGGGACAGCTCAATGAGCAGTTCTTC	CASSHPGQLNEQFF	-	TRBV4-1	TRBJ2-1	TRBD1
TGCGCCAGCAGCCAAGCCAGGGATGACACTGAAGCTTTCTTT	CASSQARDDTEAFF	-	TRBV4-1	TRBJ1-1	-
TGCAGTGCTAGTAGTCAGGTGGCCAAAAACATTCAGTACTTC	CSASSQVAKNIQYF	-	TRBV20-1	TRBJ2-4	-
TGTGCCACCAGCAGAGATATCGTCGGTCAGCCCCAGCATTTT	CATSRDIVGQPQHF	-	TRBV15	TRBJ1-5	-
TGTGCCAGCAGTTTGCTAGCGATAGATACGCAGTATTTT	CASSLLAIDTQYF	-	TRBV28	TRBJ2-3	-
TGCGCCAGCAGCTTGGCCCGAGGGCTAGCCTACAATGAGCAGTTCTTC	CASSLARGLAYNEQFF	-	TRBV5-1	TRBJ2-1	-
TGCAGCGTTACTCCCCACCAACAGGGAACAGATACGCAGTATTTT	CSVTPHQQGTDTQYF	-	TRBV29-1	TRBJ2-3	-
TGTGCTAGTGCCCCCGGCGGTACGCCCTACGAGCAGTACTTC	CASAPGGTPYEQYF	-	TRBV12-5	TRBJ2-7	-
TGTGCCAGCAGTGGATTTACAGGGCCTAGCAATCAGCCCCAGCATTTT	CASSGFTGPSNQPQHF	-	TRBV28	TRBJ1-5	-
TGCGCCACCCAGGAGACAGGCTTTGGCTACACCTTC	CATQETGFGYTF	-	TRBV10-2	TRBJ1-2	-
TGTGCCAGCAGCAGGGAGGCCAGCAATCAGCCCCAGCATTTT	CASSREASNQPQHF	few	TRBV2	TRBJ1-5	-
TGTGCCAGCAGTTACTCCGGCTCCTACAATGAGCAGTTCTTC	CASSYSGSYNEQFF	-	TRBV6-2/TRBV6-3	TRBJ2-1	-
TGTGCCAGCACCCCTTCAGCCCGGAGGGACAATGAGCAGTTCTTC	CASTPSARRDNEQFF	-	TRBV27	TRBJ2-1	-
TGTGCCAGCAGCGTCCGACTAGCGGGGGCCACAGATACGCAGTATTTT	CASSVRLAGATDTQYF	-	TRBV9	TRBJ2-3	TRBD2
TGTGCCAGCAGCTTAGTAACAGACAGGGGGAGTTCACCCCTCCACTTT	CASSLVTDRGSSPLHF	-	TRBV7-8	TRBJ1-6	TRBD1